Listed below are T cell receptor beta chains from one sample, sequenced in a study of shared clonotypes between healthy human individuals. The protocol was immunoSEQ multiplex PCR, while the TCRdb copy is restricted to in-frame clones and leaves out a portion. The data contain about 2.4 million clones, approximately 94% of them singletons. The specimen sequenced was naive CD4+ T cells from PBMCs. These receptors were collected from a man younger than 30 in good health. Some clones in this sample may be carry-over from other donors' samples. The CDR3 runs from the conserved cysteine through the conserved F or W. D genes are given only for firm matches. The size of a clone is reported for some rows only, either as once, few or many, or as a class for expanded clones.

D,size,J,V,CDR3,DNA
.,.,TRBJ1-2,TRBV2,CASSDRDYGYTF,TGTGCCAGCAGTGACAGGGACTATGGCTACACCTTC
TRBD1,.,TRBJ1-1,TRBV5-1,CASSFPTGGGRTEAFF,TGCGCCAGCAGCTTCCCGACAGGGGGGGGTCGGACTGAAGCTTTCTTT
.,.,TRBJ2-6,TRBV7-8,CASSLSLVAGANVLTF,TGTGCCAGCAGCTTATCCTTAGTAGCTGGGGCCAACGTCCTGACTTTC
TRBD1,.,TRBJ1-4,TRBV27,CASSLWGQRRDEKLFF,TGTGCCAGCAGTTTATGGGGACAGAGGAGGGATGAAAAACTGTTTTTT
.,.,TRBJ2-3,TRBV28,CASSLRSDTQYF,TGTGCCAGCAGTTTACGGTCAGATACGCAGTATTTT
.,.,TRBJ1-3,TRBV28,CASSLSQLSSGNTIYF,TGTGCCAGCAGTTTGAGTCAGCTAAGCTCTGGAAACACCATATATTTT
.,.,TRBJ1-6,TRBV9,CASSVGVGSSSPLHF,TGTGCCAGCAGCGTAGGGGTAGGGTCCAGTTCACCCCTCCACTTT
TRBD2,.,TRBJ2-5,TRBV11-2,CASSPSAAGRETQYF,TGTGCCAGCAGCCCCAGTGCAGCGGGGAGAGAGACCCAGTACTTC
TRBD1,.,TRBJ1-2,TRBV28,CASSSRTGGNYGYTF,TGTGCCAGCAGTTCTCGGACAGGGGGGAACTATGGCTACACCTTC
TRBD1,.,TRBJ2-1,TRBV7-7,CASSSGQNLYNEQFF,TGTGCCAGCAGCTCGGGACAGAACTTATACAATGAGCAGTTCTTC
.,.,TRBJ2-1,TRBV25-1,CASSEGRWGQFF,TGTGCCAGCAGTGAAGGGCGGTGGGGGCAGTTCTTC
.,.,TRBJ1-3,TRBV5-1,CASSLSMGTGNTIYF,TGCGCCAGCAGCCTCTCAATGGGAACTGGAAACACCATATATTTT
.,.,TRBJ1-5,TRBV30,CAWSPPRGPQHF,TGTGCCTGGAGTCCTCCCCGTGGGCCCCAGCATTTT
TRBD2,.,TRBJ2-1,TRBV7-2,CASSLFSGRIDNEQFF,TGTGCCAGCAGCTTATTCAGCGGGAGAATCGACAATGAGCAGTTCTTC
TRBD1,.,TRBJ2-3,TRBV7-9,CASSFRDRGFGADTQYF,TGTGCCAGCAGCTTTAGGGACAGGGGGTTCGGAGCAGATACGCAGTATTTT
.,.,TRBJ2-5,TRBV28,CASSHLEETQYF,TGTGCCAGCAGTCATCTCGAAGAGACCCAGTACTTC
.,.,TRBJ1-5,TRBV19,CASTVSNQPQHF,TGTGCCAGTACCGTGAGCAATCAGCCCCAGCATTTT
.,.,TRBJ2-7,TRBV5-1,CASSLGAVLFEQYF,TGCGCCAGCAGCTTGGGAGCTGTCCTCTTCGAGCAGTACTTC
.,once,TRBJ1-5,TRBV19,CASSIVFRVSNQPQHF,TGTGCCAGTAGTATTGTTTTTCGGGTTAGCAATCAGCCCCAGCATTTT
TRBD2,.,TRBJ2-1,TRBV5-1,CASSLDAGGVDEQFF,TGCGCCAGCAGCTTGGACGCGGGAGGGGTGGATGAGCAGTTCTTC
TRBD1,.,TRBJ2-7,TRBV6-1,CATCRDRGFDEQYF,TGTGCCACCTGCCGGGACAGGGGGTTCGACGAGCAGTACTTC
TRBD1,.,TRBJ1-2,TRBV6-1,CASREQGQGYGYTF,TGTGCCAGCAGAGAACAGGGGCAAGGCTATGGCTACACCTTC
TRBD2,.,TRBJ2-7,TRBV11-1,CASSFSGSKEYEQYF,TGTGCCAGCAGCTTTAGCGGGAGTAAAGAGTACGAGCAGTACTTC
TRBD1,once,TRBJ1-4,TRBV2,CASSRQGTGAIEKLFF,TGTGCCAGCAGCCGACAGGGTACGGGAGCGATTGAAAAACTGTTTTTT
TRBD1,.,TRBJ1-3,TRBV27,CASSLTGTGPRRDTIYF,TGTGCCAGCAGTCTGACGGGGACAGGGCCCCGGAGGGACACCATATATTTT
.,.,TRBJ2-3,TRBV9,CASSVFRGADTQYF,TGTGCCAGCAGCGTCTTTAGAGGTGCAGATACGCAGTATTTT
TRBD2,.,TRBJ2-3,TRBV9,CASSVVAGGSSRTDTQYF,TGTGCCAGCAGCGTAGTAGCGGGAGGGTCGTCTCGCACAGATACGCAGTATTTT
TRBD1,.,TRBJ2-7,TRBV11-2,CASSLIPTGTYEQYF,TGTGCCAGCAGCTTAATTCCGACAGGGACCTACGAGCAGTACTTC
.,.,TRBJ2-3,TRBV13,CASSHGDTQYF,TGTGCCAGCAGCCATGGGGATACGCAGTATTTT
.,.,TRBJ2-6,TRBV2,CASTEPRDRTSGANVLTF,TGTGCCAGCACGGAACCCCGCGACAGGACCTCTGGGGCCAACGTCCTGACTTTC
.,.,TRBJ2-5,TRBV5-1,CASSRGRVREEVGTQYF,TGCGCCAGCAGCCGTGGTAGGGTTCGTGAGGAGGTCGGGACCCAGTACTTC
TRBD2,.,TRBJ2-1,TRBV9,CASSALSGSSYNEQFF,TGTGCCAGCAGCGCATTGAGCGGGAGCTCCTACAATGAGCAGTTCTTC
.,once,TRBJ2-3,TRBV6-6,CASTGSRGITDTQYF,TGTGCCAGCACCGGGAGCAGGGGGATCACAGATACGCAGTATTTT
TRBD2,.,TRBJ2-1,TRBV19,CASTRGLAGVLEQFF,TGTGCCAGTACCCGCGGACTAGCGGGAGTACTTGAGCAGTTCTTC
TRBD2,once,TRBJ2-7,TRBV5-1,CASSLGARAGGYEQYF,TGCGCCAGCAGCTTGGGGGCACGGGCGGGAGGCTACGAGCAGTACTTC
.,.,TRBJ2-2,TRBV6-5,CASRLYGTGELFF,TGTGCCAGCAGGTTATATGGCACCGGGGAGCTGTTTTTT
TRBD1,.,TRBJ2-7,TRBV5-1,CASSLGRTGDEQYF,TGCGCCAGCAGCTTGGGCCGGACAGGGGACGAGCAGTACTTC
.,once,TRBJ2-3,TRBV19,CASSIGWGTDTQYF,TGTGCCAGTAGTATTGGGTGGGGCACAGATACGCAGTATTTT
.,.,TRBJ2-1,TRBV7-2,CASSLVPRDPAFF,TGTGCCAGCAGCTTAGTTCCGAGGGATCCTGCGTTCTTC
.,.,TRBJ1-5,TRBV7-9,CASSLEMNQPQHF,TGTGCCAGCAGCTTAGAGATGAATCAGCCCCAGCATTTT
TRBD1,.,TRBJ1-4,TRBV5-8,CASSSGTVRGEKLFF,TGTGCCAGCAGCTCGGGGACAGTTCGTGGTGAAAAACTGTTTTTT
TRBD2,.,TRBJ2-7,TRBV7-9,CASSRAGGPHEQYF,TGTGCCAGCAGCAGAGCGGGAGGGCCGCACGAGCAGTACTTC
.,.,TRBJ1-4,TRBV2,CASIRDSSEKLFF,TGTGCCAGCATAAGGGACTCCAGTGAAAAACTGTTTTTT
TRBD1,.,TRBJ1-2,TRBV19,CASSTTGGNYGYTF,TGTGCCAGTAGTACGACAGGGGGAAACTATGGCTACACCTTC
TRBD2,.,TRBJ2-7,TRBV5-4,CASSLALTSGTTYEQYF,TGTGCCAGCAGCTTGGCACTGACTAGCGGGACCACCTACGAGCAGTACTTC
.,.,TRBJ1-2,TRBV25-1,CASSGWGQGTGYTF,TGTGCCAGCAGTGGATGGGGGCAGGGGACTGGCTACACCTTC
.,.,TRBJ2-2,TRBV5-4,CASSWDGARDTGELFF,TGTGCCAGCAGCTGGGATGGGGCACGGGACACCGGGGAGCTGTTTTTT
.,.,TRBJ2-1,TRBV5-6,CASSVGTHNEQFF,TGTGCCAGCAGCGTGGGGACTCACAATGAGCAGTTCTTC
.,.,TRBJ2-7,TRBV27,CASSFTPAGSYEQYF,TGTGCCAGCAGTTTCACACCCGCAGGATCCTACGAGCAGTACTTC
.,.,TRBJ2-5,TRBV7-2,CASSTRSETQYF,TGTGCCAGCAGCACTAGATCGGAGACCCAGTACTTC
TRBD1,.,TRBJ1-5,TRBV18,CASSPMLPGQGRPQHF,TGTGCCAGCTCACCGATGCTTCCGGGACAGGGCCGGCCCCAGCATTTT
TRBD1,.,TRBJ2-7,TRBV27,CASSRLTGRTTYEQYF,TGTGCCAGCAGCAGACTGACAGGGAGAACAACCTACGAGCAGTACTTC
.,.,TRBJ2-2,TRBV15,CATSRAGTRNGELFF,TGTGCCACCAGCAGAGCCGGTACACGGAACGGGGAGCTGTTTTTT
TRBD1,.,TRBJ2-5,TRBV2,CAGDRDQETQYF,TGTGCCGGGGACAGGGACCAAGAGACCCAGTACTTC
TRBD2,.,TRBJ2-1,TRBV6-1,CASEPRGTSYNEQFF,TGTGCCAGCGAGCCGCGGGGGACCTCCTACAATGAGCAGTTCTTC